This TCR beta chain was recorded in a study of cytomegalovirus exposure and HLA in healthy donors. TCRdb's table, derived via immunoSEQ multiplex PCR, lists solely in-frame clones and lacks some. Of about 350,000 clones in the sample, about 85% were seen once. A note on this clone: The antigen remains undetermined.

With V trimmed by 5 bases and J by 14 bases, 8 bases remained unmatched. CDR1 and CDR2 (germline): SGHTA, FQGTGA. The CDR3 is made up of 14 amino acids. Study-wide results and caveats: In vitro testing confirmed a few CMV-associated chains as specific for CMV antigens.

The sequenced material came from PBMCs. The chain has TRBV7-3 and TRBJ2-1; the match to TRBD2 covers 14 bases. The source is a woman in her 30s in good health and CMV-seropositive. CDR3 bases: TGTGCCAGCAGCGAGGGACTAGCGGGAGCCCGAAAGTTCTTC. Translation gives CASSEGLAGARKFF.